The clone carrying this T cell receptor beta chain was recorded many times. Its antigen is not identified. The CDR3 contains 15 residues. Germline V lookup: CDR1 MNHNS, CDR2 SASEGT. The V end lost 5 bases, the J end lost 4 bases, and 18 bases lay between the germline ends. About 10 ml fresh peripheral blood yielded the PBMCs. The sample is drawn from a study of T cells in Graves' hyperthyroidism and ophthalmopathy. Study at large: Specimen type is peripheral blood, collected at initial diagnosis prior to any treatment.

Amplified TCR beta CDR3 regions came from RNA transcripts. The HTBI primer set was used in a first-round RT-PCR of the TCR CDR3. TCRdb analysed the multiplex PCR reads with MiXCR anew, one entry per CDR3 protein. The sample shows hundreds of thousands of distinct CDR3 sequences, under 15% of them seen only once. Findings and caveats of the study: Most thyroid clonotypes with frequency above 0.001 were detected in blood. Prediction of ophthalmopathy progression came a median around 6.1 months pre-onset.

The chain has TRBV6-1 and TRBJ2-7, with D possibly being TRBD1 (6 bases). The receptor was isolated from a man aged 18 to 29 with Graves' ophthalmopathy. The sequencing input was blood. The CDR3 loop is CASSYGQGTLYEQYF. The CDR3 coding sequence is TGTGCCAGCAGTTACGGCCAGGGGACCCTGTACGAGCAGTACTTC.